Included here is one T cell receptor (beta chain) sequence, with context. The assay was immunoSEQ multiplex PCR, and TCRdb's table has in-frame clones only and misses some. The repertoire holds some 520,000 clones, with about 88% as singletons. Germline CDR1 ENHRY, CDR2 SYGVKD. J gave up 0 bases and V 2 bases, and 6 bases lay outside the gene matches. The CDR3 has 18 residues. The data were taken from a study of blood T cell repertoires in COVID-19. On the study more broadly: The United States, Italy and Spain were the sources of the acute and convalescent COVID-19 samples.

The chain uses TRBV10-3 and TRBJ2-3, with TRBD2 matching over 12 bases. Sequencing used peripheral blood. The receptor's source is a man aged 18 to 30 with COVID-19, enrolled during active disease. CDR3 DNA: TGTGCCATCAGTGAGCCCCTAGGACTAGCGGGGAGCACAGATACGCAGTATTTT. Translating it yields CAISEPLGLAGSTDTQYF.